The clone carrying this T cell receptor beta chain came up a few times. Antigen specificity is unknown. This entry comes from a study of T-cell memory formation after mild COVID-19. Whole-study context: Largely donor-specific TCR clusters were found.

Study results and caveats: Day 15 to 85 contracting clones showed balanced CD4/CD8; day 15 to 37 expanders favored CD4+. Largely, contracting CD4+ clones fell within CM and EM, and contracting CD8+ clones within EMRA.

cDNA libraries for TCR alpha and TCR beta, carrying sample barcodes and UMIs, came from 5'RACE with constant-segment primers. Each CDR3 protein gets one entry after TCRdb re-called the 5' RACE reads with MiXCR. The sample includes around 50,000 distinct CDR3 sequences, around a quarter of them seen just once. Germline lookup yields CDR1 LGHNA and CDR2 YSLEER. The CDR3 has 15 amino acids. V shed 5 bases, J shed 4 bases, and the junction held 10 bases outside the gene matches. Sequences were obtained from PBMCs or a T cell subset sorted from them (not recorded which). This clonotype was sampled from a man in his late teens or twenties who had mild COVID-19 (a few samples of this study predate the infection). Cell type and time point are not known. The V and J genes are TRBV4-3 and TRBJ2-7, with 8 bases lining up with TRBD1. CDR3 sequence: CASSAHRGLVYEQYF. The CDR3 DNA reads TGCGCCAGCAGCGCTCACAGGGGGTTGGTTTACGAGCAGTACTTC.